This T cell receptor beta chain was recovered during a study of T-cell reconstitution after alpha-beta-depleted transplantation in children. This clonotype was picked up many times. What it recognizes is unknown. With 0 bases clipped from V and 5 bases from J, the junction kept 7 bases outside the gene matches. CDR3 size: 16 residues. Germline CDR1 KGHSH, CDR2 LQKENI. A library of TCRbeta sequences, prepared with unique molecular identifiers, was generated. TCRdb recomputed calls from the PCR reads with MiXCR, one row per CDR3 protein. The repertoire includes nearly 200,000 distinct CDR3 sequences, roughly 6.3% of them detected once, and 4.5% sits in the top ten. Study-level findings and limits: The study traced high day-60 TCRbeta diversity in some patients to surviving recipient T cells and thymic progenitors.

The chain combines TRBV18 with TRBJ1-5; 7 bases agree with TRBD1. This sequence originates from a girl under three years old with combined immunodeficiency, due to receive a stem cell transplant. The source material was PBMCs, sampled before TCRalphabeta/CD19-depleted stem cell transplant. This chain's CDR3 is CASSPPGIRGDQPQHF. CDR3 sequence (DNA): TGTGCCAGCTCACCACCGGGAATCAGGGGGGATCAGCCCCAGCATTTT.